The 10 T cell receptor beta chains reported below all come from one sample, sequenced in a study of identical twins. From the 5' RACE reads, TCRdb called clonotypes with MiXCR, one entry per CDR3 protein. The profile shows around 220,000 distinct CDR3 sequences, more than 13% of them singletons. Sequencing used memory (CD45RO+) T cells sorted from blood. These receptors were obtained from a woman younger than 30 in good health.

This clonotype was recorded a few times. The chain joins TRBV6-2 or TRBV6-3 to TRBJ2-2; perhaps TRBD2 as D (5 bases). The CDR3 runs to 14 residues. Trimming shortened V by 11 bases and J by 1 base, and 14 bases separated the two germline ends. Germline V CDR1 and CDR2: MNHEY, SVGEGT. CDR3 nucleotide sequence: TGTGCCCTACGGGGTAGCTTGAACACCGGGGAGCTGTTTTTT. This gives the protein CALRGSLNTGELFF.

This rearrangement joins TRBV6-2 or TRBV6-3 to TRBJ1-2; tentatively, D is TRBD1 (5 bases). The V gene's germline CDR1 is MNHEY and CDR2 SVGEGT. V shed 6 bases and J shed 8 bases, with 16 bases lying between them. CDR3 length equals 13 residues. CDR3 nucleotide sequence: TGTGCCAGCAGCTCGGACGCGGGGCGAGGCTACACCTTC. This encodes CASSSDAGRGYTF.

This clonotype was recorded a few times. This chain uses TRBV5-1 with TRBJ1-1, with TRBD1 as a possible D gene (5 bases). The germline V gene has CDR1 SGHRS and CDR2 YFSETQ. V was pared by 2 bases and J by 1 base, with 12 bases between. The CDR3 runs 15 residues. CDR3 nucleotides: TGCGCCAGCAGCTTCGGGGCCTCGAGGAACACTGAAGCTTTCTTT. The encoded protein is CASSFGASRNTEAFF.

The chain combines TRBV20-1 with TRBJ2-3, with 8 bases aligning to TRBD2. This CDR3 has 14 amino acids. CDR1 is DFQATT and CDR2 is SNEGSKA in the germline V gene (reference sequence). The V gene end was trimmed by 5 bases and the J gene end by 1 base; junction bases not matched to a gene: 5. The CDR3 sequence is CSAEPGLGTDTQYF. The CDR3 region has the DNA TGCAGTGCTGAGCCGGGACTAGGCACAGATACGCAGTATTTT.

The rearrangement links TRBV30 to TRBJ2-2; possible D gene TRBD2, 5 bases. V was clipped by 2 bases and J by 4 bases, with 11 bases between them. This CDR3 spans 14 amino acids. Germline-derived CDR1 and CDR2 are GTSNPN and SVGIG (reference sequence). Here the CDR3 DNA reads TGTGCCTGGAGTCCAAAAGCGGCCACCGGGGAGCTGTTTTTT. Its translation is CAWSPKAATGELFF.

This clonotype has only a few counts. This chain joins TRBV5-5 and TRBJ2-7; 7 bases line up with TRBD1. The germline CDR1 and CDR2 sequences are SGHKS and YYEKEE (reference sequence). V shed 0 bases and J 6 bases; nucleotides not matched to a gene: 9. The CDR3 consists of 15 residues. CDR3 sequence (DNA): TGTGCCAGCAGCTTGGAGGGGGCCCCCGGCGGCGAGCAGTACTTC. Its protein is CASSLEGAPGGEQYF.

This clonotype was recorded a few times. This chain connects TRBV12-3 or TRBV12-4 to TRBJ2-2; D is ambiguous. V lost 2 bases to trimming and J lost 1 base, with 11 bases between them. The CDR3 totals 16 residues. CDR3 loop: CASSLRDSRNTGELFF. DNA of the CDR3: TGTGCCAGCAGTTTAAGGGATAGCCGGAACACCGGGGAGCTGTTTTTT.

This clonotype was detected a few times. The chain is built from TRBV7-3 and TRBJ2-5; D uncertain. This CDR3 is built from 13 residues. CDR1 is SGHTA and CDR2 is FQGTGA in the germline V gene. V was cut by 2 bases and J by 4 bases, with 8 bases left in between. This chain's CDR3 is CASSLGPGETQYF. CDR3 DNA sequence: TGTGCCAGCAGCTTAGGGCCGGGAGAGACCCAGTACTTC. The full variable domain, rest sourced from reference TRBV7-3 and TRBJ2-5, is GAGVSQTPSNKVTEKGKYVELRCDPISGHTALYWYRQSLGQGPEFLIYFQGTGAADDSGLPNDRFFAVRPEGSVSTLKIQRTERGDSAVYLCASSLGPGETQYFGPGTRLLVL.

At least ten counts were recorded for this clonotype. The rearrangement uses TRBV6-5 and TRBJ1-5; weak D call: TRBD1 (5 bases). The ends were cut back, 0 bases at V and 6 bases at J, with 18 bases in the middle. The germline CDR1 and CDR2 sequences are MNHEY and SVGAGI. The CDR3 spans 17 residues. The CDR3 sequence is CASSYSRDAGSFQPQHF. Written as DNA, the CDR3 is TGTGCCAGCAGTTACTCGAGAGACGCAGGGAGTTTTCAGCCCCAGCATTTT.

The chain uses TRBV5-8 and TRBJ2-6; the D is unclear. CDR3 length equals 14 residues. Germline V CDR1 and CDR2: SGHTS, YDEGEE. The V gene lost 5 bases and the J gene lost 2 bases, with 8 bases spanning the gap. CDR3 DNA sequence: TGTGCCAGCAGACCGGTTCCTGGGGCCAACGTCCTGACTTTC. Translation: CASRPVPGANVLTF.